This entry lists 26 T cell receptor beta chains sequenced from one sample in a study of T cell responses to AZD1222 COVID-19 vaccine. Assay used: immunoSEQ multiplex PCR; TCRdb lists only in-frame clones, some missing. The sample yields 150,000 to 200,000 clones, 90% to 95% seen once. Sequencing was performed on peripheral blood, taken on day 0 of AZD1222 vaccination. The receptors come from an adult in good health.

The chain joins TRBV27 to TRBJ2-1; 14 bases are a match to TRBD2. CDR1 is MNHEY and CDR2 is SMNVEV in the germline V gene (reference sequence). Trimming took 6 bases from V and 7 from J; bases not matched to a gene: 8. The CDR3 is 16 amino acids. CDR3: CASRIGTSGSRNEQFF. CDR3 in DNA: TGTGCCAGCAGAATCGGGACTAGCGGGAGTCGAAATGAGCAGTTCTTC.

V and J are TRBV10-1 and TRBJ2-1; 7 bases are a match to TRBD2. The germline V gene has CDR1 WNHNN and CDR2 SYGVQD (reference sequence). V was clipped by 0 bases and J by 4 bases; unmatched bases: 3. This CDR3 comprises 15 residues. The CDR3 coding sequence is TGCGCCAGCAGTGAGTCGACTAGCCGATACAATGAGCAGTTCTTC. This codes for CASSESTSRYNEQFF.

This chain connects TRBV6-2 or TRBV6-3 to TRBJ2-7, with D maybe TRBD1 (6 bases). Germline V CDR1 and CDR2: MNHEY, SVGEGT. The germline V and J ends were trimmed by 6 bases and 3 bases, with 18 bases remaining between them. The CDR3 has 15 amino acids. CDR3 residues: CASSHPPQQGYEQYF. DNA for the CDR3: TGTGCCAGCAGCCACCCACCGCAACAGGGCTACGAGCAGTACTTC.

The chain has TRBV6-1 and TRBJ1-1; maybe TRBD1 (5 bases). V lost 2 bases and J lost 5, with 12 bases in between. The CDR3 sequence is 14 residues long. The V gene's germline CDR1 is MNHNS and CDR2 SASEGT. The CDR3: CASSETGHVTEAFF. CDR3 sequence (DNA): TGTGCCAGCAGTGAAACGGGGCATGTAACTGAAGCTTTCTTT.

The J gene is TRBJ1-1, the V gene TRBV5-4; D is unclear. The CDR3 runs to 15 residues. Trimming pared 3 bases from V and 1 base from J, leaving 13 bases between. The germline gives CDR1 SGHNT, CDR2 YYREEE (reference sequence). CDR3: CASSSGMGKNTEAFF. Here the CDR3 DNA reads TGTGCCAGCAGCTCGGGGATGGGCAAGAACACTGAAGCTTTCTTT.

CDR3 nucleotide sequence: TGTGCCATCAGGCTTAACAGGGCGGATACGCAGTATTTT. Translating it yields CAIRLNRADTQYF. The V and J genes are TRBV10-3 and TRBJ2-3, with a tentative D call TRBD1 (6 bases). V lost 6 bases and J lost 6, with 13 bases in between. The germline gives CDR1 ENHRY, CDR2 SYGVKD. The CDR3 is made up of 13 amino acids.

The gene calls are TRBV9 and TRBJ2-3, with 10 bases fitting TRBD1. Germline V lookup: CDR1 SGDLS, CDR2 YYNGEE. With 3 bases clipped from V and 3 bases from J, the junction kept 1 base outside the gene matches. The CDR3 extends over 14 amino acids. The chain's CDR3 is CASSAGQGTDTQYF. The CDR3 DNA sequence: TGTGCCAGCAGCGCGGGACAGGGGACAGATACGCAGTATTTT.

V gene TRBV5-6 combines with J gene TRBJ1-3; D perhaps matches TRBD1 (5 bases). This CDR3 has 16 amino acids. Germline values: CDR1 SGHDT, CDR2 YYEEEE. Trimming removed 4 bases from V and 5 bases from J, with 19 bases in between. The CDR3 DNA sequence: TGTGCCAGCAGCGCTGGCTCGTGGGGGGACCGAAACACCATATATTTT. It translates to CASSAGSWGDRNTIYF.

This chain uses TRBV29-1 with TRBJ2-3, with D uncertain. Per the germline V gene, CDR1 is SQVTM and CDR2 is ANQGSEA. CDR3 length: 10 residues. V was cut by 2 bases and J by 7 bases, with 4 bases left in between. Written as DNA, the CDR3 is TGCAGCGTTGAACGTCATACGCAGTATTTT. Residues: CSVERHTQYF.

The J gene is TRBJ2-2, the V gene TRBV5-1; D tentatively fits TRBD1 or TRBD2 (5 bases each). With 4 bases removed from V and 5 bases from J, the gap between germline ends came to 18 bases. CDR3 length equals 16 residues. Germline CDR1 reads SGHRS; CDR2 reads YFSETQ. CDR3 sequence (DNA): TGCGCCAGCAGCCCGATGGGGGTTACGGCAACCGGGGAGCTGTTTTTT. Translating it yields CASSPMGVTATGELFF.

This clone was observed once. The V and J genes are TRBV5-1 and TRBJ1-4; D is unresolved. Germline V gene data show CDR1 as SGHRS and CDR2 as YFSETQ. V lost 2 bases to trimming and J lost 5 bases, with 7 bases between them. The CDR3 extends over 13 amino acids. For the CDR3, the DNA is TGCGCCAGCAGCTTTTCCAGCAATGAAAAACTGTTTTTT. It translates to CASSFSSNEKLFF.

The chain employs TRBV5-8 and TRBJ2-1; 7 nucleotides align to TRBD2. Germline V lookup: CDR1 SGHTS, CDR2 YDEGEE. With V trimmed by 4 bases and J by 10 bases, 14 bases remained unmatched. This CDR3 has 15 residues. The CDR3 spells CASSTHGRSNPEQFF. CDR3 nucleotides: TGTGCCAGCAGCACACACGGGAGGAGCAACCCGGAGCAGTTCTTC. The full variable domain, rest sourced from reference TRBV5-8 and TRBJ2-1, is EAGVTQSPTHLIKTRGQQATLRCSPISGHTSVYWYQQALGLGLQFLLWYDEGEERNRGNFPPRFSGRQFPNYSSELNVNALELEDSALYLCASSTHGRSNPEQFFGPGTRLTVL.

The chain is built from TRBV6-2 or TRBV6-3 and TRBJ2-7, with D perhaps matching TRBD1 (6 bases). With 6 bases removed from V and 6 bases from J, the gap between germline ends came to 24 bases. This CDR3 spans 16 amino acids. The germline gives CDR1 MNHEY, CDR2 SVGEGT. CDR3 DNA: TGTGCCAGCAGCCTAAACCTCGGGACACCCCGTTCCGAGCAGTACTTC. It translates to CASSLNLGTPRSEQYF.

The CDR3: CASSVGSQLSGNEQFF. The CDR3 nucleotides are TGTGCCAGCAGCGTAGGTTCCCAGCTATCTGGCAATGAGCAGTTCTTC. The rearrangement links TRBV9 to TRBJ2-1, with D hard to call. Germline CDR1 and CDR2: SGDLS and YYNGEE. V was shortened by 0 bases and J by 6 bases, with 16 bases between the two germline ends. The CDR3 has 16 residues.

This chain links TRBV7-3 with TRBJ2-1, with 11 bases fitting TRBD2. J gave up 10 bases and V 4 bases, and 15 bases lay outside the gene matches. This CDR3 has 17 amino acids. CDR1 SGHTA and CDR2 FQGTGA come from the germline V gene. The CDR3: CASSSDSGRASLGEQFF. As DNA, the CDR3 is TGTGCCAGCAGCTCCGATAGCGGGAGGGCTTCCCTGGGGGAGCAGTTCTTC.

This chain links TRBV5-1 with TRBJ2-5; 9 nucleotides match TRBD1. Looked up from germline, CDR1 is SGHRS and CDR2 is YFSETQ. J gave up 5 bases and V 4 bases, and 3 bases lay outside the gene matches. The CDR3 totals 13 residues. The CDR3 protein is CASSPTGGETQYF. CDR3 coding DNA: TGCGCCAGCAGCCCGACAGGGGGTGAGACCCAGTACTTC.

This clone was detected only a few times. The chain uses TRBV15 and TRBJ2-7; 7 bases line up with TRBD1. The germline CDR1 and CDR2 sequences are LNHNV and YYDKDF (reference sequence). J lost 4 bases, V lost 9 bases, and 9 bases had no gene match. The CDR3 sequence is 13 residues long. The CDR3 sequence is CATSQDRMYEQYF. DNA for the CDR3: TGTGCCACGTCTCAGGACAGGATGTACGAGCAGTACTTC. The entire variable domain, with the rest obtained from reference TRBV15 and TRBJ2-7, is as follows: DAMVIQNPRYQVTQFGKPVTLSCSQTLNHNVMYWYQQKSSQAPKLLFHYYDKDFNNEADTPDNFQSRRPNTSFCFLDIRSPGLGDTAMYLCATSQDRMYEQYFGPGTRLTVT.

The DNA of the CDR3 is TGCAGCGTCCCCCCCGGGGGGAAGCCCGATAAAGAAGCTTTCTTT. It yields the protein CSVPPGGKPDKEAFF. The rearrangement joins TRBV29-1 to TRBJ1-1; possibly TRBD1 for D (5 bases). The CDR3 is 15 residues long. With 6 bases removed from V and 8 bases from J, the gap between germline ends came to 25 bases. CDR1 is SQVTM and CDR2 is ANQGSEA in the germline V gene.

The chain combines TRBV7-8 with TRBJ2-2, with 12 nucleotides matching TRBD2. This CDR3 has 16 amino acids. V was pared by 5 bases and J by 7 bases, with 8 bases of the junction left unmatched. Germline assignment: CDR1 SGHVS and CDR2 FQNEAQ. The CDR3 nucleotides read TGTGCCAGCAGCCCTTCTCTAGCGGGAGGGAACGGGGAGCTGTTTTTT. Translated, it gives CASSPSLAGGNGELFF.

The CDR3 DNA reads as TGTGCCAGTAGGCAGAAGGGGGCTCTCTCTAATCAGCCCCAGCATTTT. This translates into CASRQKGALSNQPQHF. The rearrangement links TRBV19 to TRBJ1-5, with 7 bases identical to TRBD1. Germline values: CDR1 LNHDA, CDR2 SQIVND (reference sequence). V was clipped by 6 bases and J by 4 bases; unmatched bases: 12. The CDR3 loop spans 16 amino acids.

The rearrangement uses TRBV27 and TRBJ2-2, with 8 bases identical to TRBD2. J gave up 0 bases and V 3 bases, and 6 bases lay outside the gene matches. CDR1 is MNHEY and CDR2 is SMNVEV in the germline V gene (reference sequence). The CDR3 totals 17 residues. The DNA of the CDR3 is TGTGCCAGCAGTTTGAGGACTAGCTTCGCGAACACCGGGGAGCTGTTTTTT. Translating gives CASSLRTSFANTGELFF.

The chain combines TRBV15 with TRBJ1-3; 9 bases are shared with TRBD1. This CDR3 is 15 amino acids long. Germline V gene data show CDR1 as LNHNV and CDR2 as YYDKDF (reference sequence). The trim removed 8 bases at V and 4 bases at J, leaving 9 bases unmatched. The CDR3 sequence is CATGHRGLVGNTIYF. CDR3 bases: TGTGCCACCGGACACAGGGGGCTTGTGGGAAACACCATATATTTT.

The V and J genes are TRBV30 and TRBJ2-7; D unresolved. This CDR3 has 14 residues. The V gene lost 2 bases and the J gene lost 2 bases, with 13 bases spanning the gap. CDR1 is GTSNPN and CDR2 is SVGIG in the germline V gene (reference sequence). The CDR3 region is CAWSLPGGAYEQYF. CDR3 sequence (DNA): TGTGCCTGGAGTCTCCCGGGTGGGGCCTACGAGCAGTACTTC.

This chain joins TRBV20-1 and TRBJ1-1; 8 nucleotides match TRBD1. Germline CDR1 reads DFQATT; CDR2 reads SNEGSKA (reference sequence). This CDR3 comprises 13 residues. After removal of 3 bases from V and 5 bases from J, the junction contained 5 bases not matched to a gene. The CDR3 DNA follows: TGCAGTGCTAGTGACAGGGGAAGAACTGAAGCTTTCTTT. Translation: CSASDRGRTEAFF.

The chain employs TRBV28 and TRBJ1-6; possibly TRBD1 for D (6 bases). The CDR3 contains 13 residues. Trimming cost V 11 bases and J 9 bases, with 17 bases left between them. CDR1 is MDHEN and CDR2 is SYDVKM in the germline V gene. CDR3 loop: CAAQGQTLSPLHF. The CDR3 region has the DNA TGTGCCGCACAGGGTCAGACGCTTTCACCCCTCCACTTT.

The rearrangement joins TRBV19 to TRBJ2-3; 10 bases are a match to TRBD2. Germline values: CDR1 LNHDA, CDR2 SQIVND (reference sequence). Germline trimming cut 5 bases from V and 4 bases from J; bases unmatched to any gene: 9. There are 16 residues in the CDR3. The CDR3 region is CASSLNSGRGADTQYF. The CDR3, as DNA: TGTGCCAGTAGTTTGAACAGCGGGAGGGGGGCAGATACGCAGTATTTT.